The 4 T cell receptor beta chains given below trace back to one sample, sequenced in a study of shared clonotypes between healthy human individuals. TCRdb's table, derived via immunoSEQ multiplex PCR, lists solely in-frame clones and lacks some. In the table there are about 680,000 clones, about 90% of which are singletons. Naive CD8 populations comprised CD45RO-negative cells positively selected for CCR7, excluding terminally differentiated effector memory CD45RA+ cells. The sequenced material came from naive CD8+ T cells sorted from blood. Receptor source: a man aged 25-40 years in good health.

The V gene is TRBV29-1, the J gene TRBJ2-1; 7 bases map to TRBD2. The CDR3 spans 14 residues. V gave up 0 bases and J gave up 10 bases; unmatched junction bases: 9. Germline assignment: CDR1 SQVTM and CDR2 ANQGSEA. In DNA form, the CDR3 reads TGCAGCGTTGAAGAGCGGGAGAGACAATGGGAGCAGTTCTTC. It is translated as CSVEERERQWEQFF.

This chain joins TRBV5-1 and TRBJ2-7, with D unclear. V dropped 0 bases and J dropped 4 bases, with 14 bases sitting between them. The CDR3 spans 15 residues. CDR1 SGHRS and CDR2 YFSETQ come from the germline V gene. The CDR3 region is CASSLGAAPMYEQYF. In DNA form, the CDR3 reads TGCGCCAGCAGCTTGGGGGCTGCTCCTATGTACGAGCAGTACTTC. Together with reference TRBV5-1 and TRBJ2-7, the CDR3 gives the full variable domain: KAGVTQTPRYLIKTRGQQVTLSCSPISGHRSVSWYQQTPGQGLQFLFEYFSETQRNKGNFPGRFSGRQFSNSRSEMNVSTLELGDSALYLCASSLGAAPMYEQYFGPGTRLTVT.

This sequence joins TRBV4-1 and TRBJ2-7, with TRBD1 matching 9 bases. With V trimmed by 1 base and J by 2 bases, 6 bases remained unmatched. Per germline, CDR1 MGHRA and CDR2 YSYEKL. The CDR3 extends over 16 amino acids. The CDR3 here is CASSQVPTGGTYEQYF. CDR3 bases: TGCGCCAGCAGCCAAGTTCCGACAGGGGGGACCTACGAGCAGTACTTC.

V usage is TRBV15 and J usage is TRBJ1-1, with 7 positions matching TRBD1. The CDR3 is 16 amino acids. Germline V CDR1 and CDR2: LNHNV, YYDKDF (reference sequence). The ends lost 5 bases at V and 0 bases at J; junction bases unmatched: 9. For the CDR3, the DNA is TGTGCCACCAGCCCGACAGGGAAAGGCATGAACACTGAAGCTTTCTTT. This translates into CATSPTGKGMNTEAFF.